The 20 T cell receptor beta chains given below trace back to one sample, sequenced in a study of blood T cell repertoires in COVID-19. Produced via immunoSEQ multiplex PCR; TCRdb's table is partial and in-frame only. The table has roughly 330,000 clones, approximately 84% seen once; the top ten hold roughly a tenth. Sequenced input: PBMCs or T cells enriched from blood (not recorded which). Every receptor here comes from a woman under 30 who had recovered from COVID-19.

The chain employs TRBV2 and TRBJ1-3; D not resolved. Trimming pared 4 bases from V and 4 bases from J, leaving 5 bases between. Germline V CDR1 and CDR2: SNHLY, FYNNEI. The CDR3 extends over 12 amino acids. The CDR3 region has the DNA TGTGCCAGCAGTGTGGCCGGAAACACCATATATTTT. Protein sequence: CASSVAGNTIYF.

This sequence joins TRBV30 and TRBJ1-2; D is unresolved. V was shortened by 2 bases and J by 8 bases, with 15 bases between the two germline ends. CDR1 is GTSNPN, CDR2 SVGIG, per germline (reference sequence). This CDR3 has 13 amino acids. The CDR3 spells CAWSRSSSGGYTF. CDR3 sequence (DNA): TGTGCCTGGAGTCGATCCTCCTCGGGGGGCTACACCTTC.

V is TRBV5-4 and J is TRBJ2-2; TRBD1 agrees at 12 bases. This CDR3 contains 16 residues. In germline, CDR1 is SGHNT, CDR2 YYREEE (reference sequence). V shed 3 bases and J 6 bases; nucleotides not matched to a gene: 6. The CDR3 loop is CASSSGGTGGSGELFF. As DNA, the CDR3 is TGTGCCAGCAGCTCCGGGGGGACAGGGGGCTCCGGGGAGCTGTTTTTT.

The rearrangement uses TRBV6-5 and TRBJ1-2, with D perhaps matching TRBD1 (6 bases). Germline lookup yields CDR1 MNHEY and CDR2 SVGAGI. The germline V and J ends were trimmed by 7 bases and 8 bases, with 20 bases remaining between them. The CDR3 length is 14 residues. Here the CDR3 reads CASTPGGGSEGYTF. In DNA, the CDR3 is TGTGCCAGCACCCCGGGAGGGGGATCTGAAGGCTACACCTTC.

This chain joins TRBV3-1 (or the pseudogene TRBV3-2) and TRBJ2-3, with 8 nucleotides matching TRBD1. The CDR3 extends over 17 amino acids. J was trimmed by 4 bases and V by 0 bases; bases with no gene match: 9. Germline CDR1 reads LGHDT; CDR2 reads YNNKEL (reference sequence). DNA for the CDR3: TGTGCCAGCAGCCAAGATCCGGCAGGGGGCTCCGCAGATACGCAGTATTTT. Protein sequence: CASSQDPAGGSADTQYF.

The chain has TRBV11-2 and TRBJ1-5; TRBD1 matches 7 bases. Germline loops: CDR1 SGHAT, CDR2 FQNNGV. The CDR3 runs 12 residues. With 4 bases clipped from V and 9 bases from J, the junction kept 3 bases outside the gene matches. CDR3 nucleotides: TGTGCCAGCAGCTACCGACAGGGGCCCCAGCATTTT. Amino acids: CASSYRQGPQHF. Using reference TRBV11-2 and TRBJ1-5 for the parts outside the CDR3, the full variable domain is EAGVAQSPRYKIIEKRQSVAFWCNPISGHATLYWYQQILGQGPKLLIQFQNNGVVDDSQLPKDRFSAERLKGVDSTLKIQPAKLEDSAVYLCASSYRQGPQHFGDGTRLSIL.

This chain joins TRBV30 and TRBJ2-6; 9 bases are a match to TRBD1. Germline loops: CDR1 GTSNPN, CDR2 SVGIG (reference sequence). The CDR3 loop spans 21 amino acids. The V gene end was trimmed by 5 bases and the J gene end by 0 bases; junction bases not matched to a gene: 20. The CDR3 loop is CAWDYTGGILDHLSGANVLTF. The CDR3 DNA reads as TGTGCCTGGGATTATACAGGGGGCATCTTGGACCATCTCTCTGGGGCCAACGTCCTGACTTTC.

The J gene is TRBJ2-1, the V gene TRBV5-4; 10 nucleotides match TRBD2. CDR1 SGHNT and CDR2 YYREEE come from the germline V gene (reference sequence). The CDR3 loop spans 17 amino acids. Trimming cost V 4 bases and J 9 bases; bases outside gene matches: 16. CDR3 region: CASSPGPQRGGLGEQFF. The CDR3 DNA is TGTGCCAGCAGCCCGGGACCCCAGCGGGGGGGATTGGGTGAGCAGTTCTTC.

The genes are TRBV27 and TRBJ2-1; no clear D gene. V lost 5 bases to trimming and J lost 8 bases, with 22 bases between them. CDR1 MNHEY and CDR2 SMNVEV come from the germline V gene (reference sequence). The CDR3 consists of 16 residues. This chain's CDR3 is CASSLQRSVFRYEQFF. The CDR3 DNA follows: TGTGCCAGCAGTCTCCAAAGAAGCGTGTTTAGGTATGAGCAGTTCTTC.

The CDR3 region has the DNA TGTGCCAGCAGCCCGGGAAGGGTATATGGCTACACCTTC. Encoded protein: CASSPGRVYGYTF. This chain uses TRBV14 with TRBJ1-2; D gene ambiguous. The CDR3 is 13 residues long. Trimming shortened V by 4 bases and J by 5 bases, and 11 bases separated the two germline ends. Germline-derived CDR1 and CDR2 are SGHDN and FVKESK.

This chain uses TRBV5-1 with TRBJ1-1; weak D call: TRBD1 (5 bases). CDR1 is SGHRS, CDR2 YFSETQ, per germline. The V gene lost 2 bases and the J gene lost 5 bases, with 13 bases spanning the gap. The length of the CDR3 is 14 residues. The CDR3 spells CASSLGGVFTEAFF. In DNA, the CDR3 is TGCGCCAGCAGCTTAGGAGGGGTGTTTACTGAAGCTTTCTTT.

This sequence joins TRBV9 and TRBJ1-1; weak D call: TRBD1 (5 bases). Germline V gives CDR1 SGDLS, CDR2 YYNGEE. The V end was cut by 0 bases, the J end by 4 bases, with 13 bases between. The CDR3 has 15 amino acids. As DNA, the CDR3 is TGTGCCAGCAGCGTAGGGCAGGGACTTAGCACTGAAGCTTTCTTT. It translates to CASSVGQGLSTEAFF.

V is TRBV7-3 and J is TRBJ1-2; tentatively, D is TRBD1 (6 bases). Germline CDR1 SGHTA, CDR2 FQGTGA. Trimming left V 0 bases short and J 7 bases short, with 12 bases between. The CDR3 consists of 14 residues. The CDR3 DNA is TGTGCCAGCAGCTTAACAGCGGGGGCTGGTGGCTACACCTTC. Protein: CASSLTAGAGGYTF.

The genes are TRBV19 and TRBJ1-3, with D perhaps TRBD1 (5 bases). The germline V and J ends were trimmed by 7 bases and 3 bases, with 13 bases remaining between them. Germline V gene lookup returns CDR1 LNHDA and CDR2 SQIVND (reference sequence). CDR3 length equals 14 residues. The CDR3 is CASTDDRYGNTIYF. The CDR3 nucleotides are TGTGCCAGTACTGACGACAGATATGGAAACACCATATATTTT.

This chain links TRBV7-3 with TRBJ2-3, with TRBD1 matching 9 bases. The J segment lost 2 bases and the V segment lost 5 bases, leaving 5 bases of the junction unmatched. The CDR3 runs to 15 residues. The germline V gene has CDR1 SGHTA and CDR2 FQGTGA. The CDR3 bases are TGTGCCAGCAGCACCCGGGACAGGGCCACAGATACGCAGTATTTT. Translating it yields CASSTRDRATDTQYF.

This rearrangement joins TRBV10-3 to TRBJ2-3, with 16 nucleotides matching TRBD2. V lost 8 bases and J lost 5; bases outside the gene matches: 7. Germline V gene lookup returns CDR1 ENHRY and CDR2 SYGVKD. This CDR3 contains 16 residues. The CDR3, as DNA: TGTGCCATCGCCGGGACTAGCGGGAGGGCCATAGATACGCAGTATTTT. It is translated as CAIAGTSGRAIDTQYF.

J is TRBJ2-7 and V is TRBV3-1 (or the pseudogene TRBV3-2); possible D gene TRBD2, 6 bases. Trimming shortened V by 0 bases and J by 6 bases, and 12 bases separated the two germline ends. This CDR3 is 14 amino acids long. Per the germline V gene, CDR1 is LGHDT and CDR2 is YNNKEL (reference sequence). As DNA, the CDR3 is TGTGCCAGCAGCCAAGATGTTGGAGGGCTCGAGCAGTACTTC. Amino acid sequence: CASSQDVGGLEQYF.

The chain couples TRBV28 to TRBJ1-1; 9 nucleotides align to TRBD1. Germline V gene sequence: CDR1 MDHEN, CDR2 SYDVKM. The length of the CDR3 is 15 residues. Trimming took 6 bases from V and 7 from J; bases not matched to a gene: 12. CDR3 DNA sequence: TGTGCCAGCAGGGTACCGGGACAGGGAACGATTGAAGCTTTCTTT. Protein sequence: CASRVPGQGTIEAFF.

The chain uses TRBV3-1 (or the pseudogene TRBV3-2) and TRBJ2-3; TRBD1 might be the D (6 bases). Looked up from germline, CDR1 is LGHDT and CDR2 is YNNKEL (reference sequence). Trimming removed 5 bases at V and 0 bases at J, with 12 bases between. The CDR3 is 15 amino acids. This chain's CDR3 is CASSLTGISTDTQYF. CDR3 coding DNA: TGTGCCAGCAGCTTAACAGGGATAAGCACAGATACGCAGTATTTT.

This rearrangement joins TRBV28 to TRBJ2-7; 7 bases are shared with TRBD1. The CDR3 length is 14 residues. Germline V gene data show CDR1 as MDHEN and CDR2 as SYDVKM. V dropped 8 bases and J dropped 5; count of bases not matched to a gene: 12. In DNA, the CDR3 is TGTGCCAGCTACGCGGACAGGTTCGTCGACGAGCAGTACTTC. As protein: CASYADRFVDEQYF.